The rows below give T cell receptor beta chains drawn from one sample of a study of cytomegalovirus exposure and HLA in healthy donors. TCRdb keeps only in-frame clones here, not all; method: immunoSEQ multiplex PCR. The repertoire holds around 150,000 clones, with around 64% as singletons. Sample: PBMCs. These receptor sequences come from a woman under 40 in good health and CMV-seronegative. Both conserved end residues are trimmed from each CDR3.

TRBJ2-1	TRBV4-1	ASSQEQGDYNEQF
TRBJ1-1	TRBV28	ASSLGRGTEAF
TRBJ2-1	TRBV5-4	ASSYLAGEYNEQF
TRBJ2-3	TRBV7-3	ASRLAGTDTQY
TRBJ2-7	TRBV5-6	ASSLEPLGEQY
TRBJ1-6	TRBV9	ASSVREDGSPLH
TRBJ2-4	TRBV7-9	ASSLGDRVWGNIQY
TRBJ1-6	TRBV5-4	ASSWGVGISPLH
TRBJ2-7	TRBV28	ASNGGANYEQY
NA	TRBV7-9	ASSSDRGKYEQY
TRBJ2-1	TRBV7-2	ASSLVSGAPSGEQF
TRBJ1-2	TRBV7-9	ASSLDGTGPYGYT
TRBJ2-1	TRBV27	ASSITSASYNEQF
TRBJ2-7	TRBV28	ASSSQDRGSYEQY
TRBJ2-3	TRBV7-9	ASRPSGRASDTQY
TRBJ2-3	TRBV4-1	ASSQPGLAAVKDTQY
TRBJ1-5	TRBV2	ASIPERDQPQH
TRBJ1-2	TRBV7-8	ASSLAFSTDYGYT
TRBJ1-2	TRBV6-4	ASSDSKGADGYT
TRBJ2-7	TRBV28	ASSSNYEQY
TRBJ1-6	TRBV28	ASSLSAGVSYNSPLH
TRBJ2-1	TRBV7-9	ASSFSRGYNEQF
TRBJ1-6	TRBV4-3	ASSQGRDGGTPLH
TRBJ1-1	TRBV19	ASSSQTGMNTEAF
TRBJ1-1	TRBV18	ASSPGHRNTEAF
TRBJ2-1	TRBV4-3	ASSATGSLKDEQF
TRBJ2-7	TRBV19	ASAQWPGEQY
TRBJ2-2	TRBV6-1	ASSRLAGNTGELF
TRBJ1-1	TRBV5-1	ASSYGTGSEAF
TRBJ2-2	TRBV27	ASSFYLRTGTNTGELF
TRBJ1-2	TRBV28	ASSSHPRGYT
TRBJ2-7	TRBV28	ASSPITPGYEQY
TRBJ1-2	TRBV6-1	ASREGQIYGYT
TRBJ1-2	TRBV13	ASNTGGGGYT
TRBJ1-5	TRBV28	ASSLDLAGAQPQH
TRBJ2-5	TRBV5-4	ASSKKSSGQETQY
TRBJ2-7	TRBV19	ASSFRSGNEQY
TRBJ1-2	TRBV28	ASSLAQGSSGYT
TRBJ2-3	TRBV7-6	ASSSGTVWTDTQY
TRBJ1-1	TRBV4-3	ASSQDRQGMAEAF
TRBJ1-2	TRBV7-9	ASSPRGLHYT
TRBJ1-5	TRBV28	ASSYRDQPQH
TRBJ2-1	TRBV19	ASSNPGDRNEQF
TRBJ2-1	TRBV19	ASLSGGADNEQF
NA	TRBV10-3	AISESLDRDYEQY
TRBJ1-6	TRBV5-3	ARSWSRDSSSPLH
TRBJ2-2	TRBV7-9	ASSLLAGRGELF
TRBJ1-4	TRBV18	ASSRGQSEKLF
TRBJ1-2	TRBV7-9	ASSTLQGIANYGYT
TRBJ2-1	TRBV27	ASSFWAGGGREQF
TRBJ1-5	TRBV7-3	ASSLNGGHNQPQH
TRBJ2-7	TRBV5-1	ASSLAVSGQGAREQY
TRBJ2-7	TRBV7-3	ASSPRSGQGPYEQY
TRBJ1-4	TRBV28	ASSTLTGGGEKLF
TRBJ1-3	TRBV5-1	ASSLTGTGNTIY